Listed here is a single T cell receptor beta chain. Its cognate antigen is unknown. Only one heparinised blood draw was taken per donor, and its volume averaged roughly 0.12 L. The data are from a study of beta chain features in type 1 diabetes. Broader study findings: A closer apparent resemblance between naive, central memory and Treg TCRB repertoires was seen in patients than in healthy donors. All four CD4+ subsets from Type 1 diabetes patients carried moderately but significantly shorter TCRB CDR3s.

Expressed TCRB transcripts got sequenced, as all isolated RNA was reverse transcribed. Measured with immunoSEQ multiplex PCR; TCRdb has only the in-frame clones, and not every one. This table has some 660,000 clones, about 14% appearing once. V dropped 3 bases and J dropped 4 bases, with 15 bases sitting between them. Looked up from germline, CDR1 is LNHDA and CDR2 is SQIVND (reference sequence). The CDR3 extends over 15 amino acids. Sequences were obtained from naive CD4+ T cells from blood. The J gene is TRBJ2-5, the V gene TRBV19; D is undetermined. The origin of this receptor is a young man with type 1 diabetes. The CDR3 sequence is CASSILIGNRETQYF. CDR3 bases: TGTGCCAGTAGTATTCTCATCGGCAACCGAGAGACCCAGTACTTC.